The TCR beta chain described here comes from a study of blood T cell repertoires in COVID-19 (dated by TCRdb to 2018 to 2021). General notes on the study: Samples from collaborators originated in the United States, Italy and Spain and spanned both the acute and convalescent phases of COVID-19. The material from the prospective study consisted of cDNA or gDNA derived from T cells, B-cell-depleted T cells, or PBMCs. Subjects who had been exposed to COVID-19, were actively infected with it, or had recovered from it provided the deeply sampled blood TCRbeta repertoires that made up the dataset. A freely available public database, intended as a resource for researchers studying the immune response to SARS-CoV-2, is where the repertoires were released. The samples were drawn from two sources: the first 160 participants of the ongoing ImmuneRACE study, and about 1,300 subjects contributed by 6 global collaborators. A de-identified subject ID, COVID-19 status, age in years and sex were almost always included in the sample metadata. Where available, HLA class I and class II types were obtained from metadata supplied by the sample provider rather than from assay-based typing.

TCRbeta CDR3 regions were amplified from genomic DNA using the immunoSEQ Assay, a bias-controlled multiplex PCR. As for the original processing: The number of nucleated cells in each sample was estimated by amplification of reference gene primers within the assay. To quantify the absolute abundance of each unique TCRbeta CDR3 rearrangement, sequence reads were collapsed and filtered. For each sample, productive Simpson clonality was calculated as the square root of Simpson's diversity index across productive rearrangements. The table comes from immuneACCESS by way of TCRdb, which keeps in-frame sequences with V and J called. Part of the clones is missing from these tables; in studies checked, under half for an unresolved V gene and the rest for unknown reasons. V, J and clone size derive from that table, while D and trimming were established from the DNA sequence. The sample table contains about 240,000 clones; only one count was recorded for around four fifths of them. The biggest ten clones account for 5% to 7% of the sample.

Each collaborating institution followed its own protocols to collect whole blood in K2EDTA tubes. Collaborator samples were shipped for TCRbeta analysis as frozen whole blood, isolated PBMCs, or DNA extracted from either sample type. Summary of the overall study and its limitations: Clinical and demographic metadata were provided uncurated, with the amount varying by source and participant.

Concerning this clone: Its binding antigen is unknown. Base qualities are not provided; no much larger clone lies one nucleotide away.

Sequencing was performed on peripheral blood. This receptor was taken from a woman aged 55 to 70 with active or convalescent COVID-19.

The CDR3 in this case is CASSLTPGLAGVYEQYF. The sequence in DNA is TGTGCCAGCAGCTTAACTCCGGGACTAGCGGGGGTATACGAGCAGTACTTC. This chain is built from TRBV11-2 and TRBJ2-7, with 14 junctional bases fitting TRBD2. The CDR3 starts with the cysteine, ends with the phenylalanine, and has 17 residues. Left in the record is the CDR3 DNA by itself, 51 bases read in frame from the first base. Taken from the germline V gene, the CDR1 and CDR2 loops are SGHAT and FQNNGV. V trim: 2 bases; J trim: 4 bases; unmatched bases: 7.